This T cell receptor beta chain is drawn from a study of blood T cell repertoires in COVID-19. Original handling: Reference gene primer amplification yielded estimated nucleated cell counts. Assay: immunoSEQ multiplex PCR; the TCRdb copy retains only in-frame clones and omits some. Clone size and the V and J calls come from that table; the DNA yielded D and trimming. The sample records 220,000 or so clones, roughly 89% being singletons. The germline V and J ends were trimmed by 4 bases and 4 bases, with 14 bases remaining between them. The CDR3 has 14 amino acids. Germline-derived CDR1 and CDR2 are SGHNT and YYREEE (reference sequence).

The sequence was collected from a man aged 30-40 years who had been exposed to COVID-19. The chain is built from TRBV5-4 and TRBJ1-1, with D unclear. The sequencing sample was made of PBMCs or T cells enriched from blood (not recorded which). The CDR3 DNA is TGTGCCAGCAGCCAGCGGCGGGAAGGCACTGAAGCTTTCTTT. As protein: CASSQRREGTEAFF.